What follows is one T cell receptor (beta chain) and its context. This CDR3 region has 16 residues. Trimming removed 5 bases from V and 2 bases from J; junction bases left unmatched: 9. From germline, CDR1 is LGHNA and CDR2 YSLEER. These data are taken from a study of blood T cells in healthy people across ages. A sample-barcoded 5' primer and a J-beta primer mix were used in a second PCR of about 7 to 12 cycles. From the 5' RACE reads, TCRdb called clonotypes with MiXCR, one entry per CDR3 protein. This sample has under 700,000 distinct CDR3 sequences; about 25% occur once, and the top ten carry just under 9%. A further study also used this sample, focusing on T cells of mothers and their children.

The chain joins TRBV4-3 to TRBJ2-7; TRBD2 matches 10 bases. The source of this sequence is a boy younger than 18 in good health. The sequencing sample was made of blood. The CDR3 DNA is TGCGCCAGCAGCTGGAACCTAGCGGGGGTTCCCTACGAGCAGTACTTC. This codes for CASSWNLAGVPYEQYF.